This is a list of T cell receptor beta chains from one sample in a study of shared clonotypes between healthy human individuals. Sequencing used immunoSEQ multiplex PCR; TCRdb keeps in-frame clones, though not all of them. Of about a million clones listed, less than 85% were seen once; the top ten hold roughly 1.5%. Sequenced input: memory CD4+ T cells sorted from blood. Every receptor here comes from a man aged 18-30 years in good health. The CDR3 runs from the conserved cysteine through the conserved F or W. D genes are given only for firm matches. Rows give clone size only sometimes, using once, few, many, or a class for an expanded clone.

CDR3aa	CDR3nt	d_gene	abundance	v_gene	j_gene
CASSLVSSYNSPLHF	TGTGCCAGCAGTTTAGTGAGCTCCTATAATTCACCCCTCCACTTT	.	few	TRBV28	TRBJ1-6
CASSPQRVWADTQYF	TGTGCCAGCAGCCCGCAGCGGGTCTGGGCAGATACGCAGTATTTT	.	.	TRBV9	TRBJ2-3
CASGMTGGENTGELFF	TGTGCTAGTGGTATGACCGGCGGGGAAAACACCGGGGAGCTGTTTTTT	.	.	TRBV12-5	TRBJ2-2
CASSLVAGTNSPLHF	TGCGCCAGCAGCTTGGTGGCAGGGACAAATTCACCCCTCCACTTT	.	.	TRBV5-1	TRBJ1-6
CASSPSYNSYEQYF	TGTGCCAGCTCACCTTCGTATAACAGCTACGAGCAGTACTTC	.	.	TRBV18	TRBJ2-7
CASSLAPRGRSPYGYTF	TGTGCCAGCAGCTTAGCACCCCGGGGCAGGAGCCCCTATGGCTACACCTTC	.	.	TRBV7-9	TRBJ1-2
CASTVQGFDPYEQYF	TGTGCCAGCACCGTACAGGGGTTCGATCCCTACGAGCAGTACTTC	TRBD1	.	TRBV6-6	TRBJ2-7
CASSSERGRSPLHF	TGTGCCAGCAGCTCGGAGAGGGGGAGGTCACCCCTCCACTTT	.	.	TRBV7-6	TRBJ1-6
CAWSVPGTGDGYTF	TGTGCCTGGAGTGTACCCGGGACAGGGGACGGCTACACCTTC	TRBD1	.	TRBV30	TRBJ1-2
CASRTLLGSYNSPLHF	TGTGCCAGCAGGACCCTATTGGGCTCCTATAATTCACCCCTCCACTTT	.	.	TRBV27	TRBJ1-6
CATTGQGETQYF	TGTGCCACCACGGGACAGGGTGAGACCCAGTACTTC	TRBD1	.	TRBV10-3	TRBJ2-5
CASSPPPPRRLAGVAHEQFF	TGTGCCAGTAGTCCACCCCCTCCGCGACGACTAGCGGGAGTTGCCCATGAGCAGTTCTTC	TRBD2	.	TRBV19	TRBJ2-1
CASSPDLLYGYTF	TGTGCCAGCTCACCAGACCTCCTCTATGGCTACACCTTC	.	.	TRBV18	TRBJ1-2
CSVTEAGGTEAFF	TGCAGCGTTACTGAGGCGGGTGGCACTGAAGCTTTCTTT	.	.	TRBV29-1	TRBJ1-1
CASSSQAAGANVLTF	TGTGCCAGCTCATCTCAGGCGGCTGGGGCCAACGTCCTGACTTTC	.	.	TRBV18	TRBJ2-6
CASSLDLTYGYTF	TGTGCCAGCAGCTTAGACTTAACCTATGGCTACACCTTC	.	.	TRBV11-2	TRBJ1-2
CASTGQGHQPQHF	TGTGCCAGTACCGGACAGGGGCATCAGCCCCAGCATTTT	TRBD1	.	TRBV19	TRBJ1-5
CASSTAGPVQKNIQYF	TGTGCCAGCAGCACCGCCGGACCTGTTCAAAAAAACATTCAGTACTTC	.	.	TRBV7-2	TRBJ2-4
CASSDTGPNTGELFF	TGTGCCAGCAGTGACACGGGCCCGAACACCGGGGAGCTGTTTTTT	.	.	TRBV25-1	TRBJ2-2
CASSYGAIRTDTQYF	TGTGCCAGCAGTTACGGGGCAATAAGGACAGATACGCAGTATTTT	.	.	TRBV6-5	TRBJ2-3
CATSRGGGGAEETQYF	TGTGCCACCAGCAGAGGGGGCGGGGGGGCCGAAGAGACCCAGTACTTC	TRBD2	.	TRBV15	TRBJ2-5
CASSENRGNQPQHF	TGCGCCAGCAGTGAGAACAGGGGGAATCAGCCCCAGCATTTT	TRBD1	.	TRBV10-2	TRBJ1-5
CASSDGWARGAYNEQFF	TGCGCCAGCAGTGACGGCTGGGCGAGAGGGGCCTACAATGAGCAGTTCTTC	.	.	TRBV10-1	TRBJ2-1
CAISEPGQETDTQYF	TGTGCCATCAGTGAACCGGGACAGGAGACAGATACGCAGTATTTT	TRBD1	.	TRBV10-3	TRBJ2-3
CASSEFLGYLEAFF	TGTGCCAGCAGTGAATTTTTAGGGTATCTTGAAGCTTTCTTT	.	.	TRBV6-1	TRBJ1-1
CASRTSGSRQETQYF	TGTGCCAGTCGGACTAGCGGAAGTAGGCAAGAGACCCAGTACTTC	TRBD2	few	TRBV6-6	TRBJ2-5
CASSPSDRVGSPLHF	TGTGCCAGCAGCCCCTCCGACAGGGTAGGATCACCCCTCCACTTT	TRBD1	.	TRBV11-3	TRBJ1-6
CASSPQLGGYGYTF	TGTGCCAGCAGTCCCCAATTGGGGGGCTATGGCTACACCTTC	.	.	TRBV28	TRBJ1-2
CASSGLEEQYF	TGTGCCAGCAGTGGGTTGGAGGAGCAGTACTTC	.	.	TRBV6-5	TRBJ2-7
CASSVALSGANVLTF	TGTGCCAGCAGTGTCGCACTCTCTGGGGCCAACGTCCTGACTTTC	.	.	TRBV7-2	TRBJ2-6
CASSESGTEQETQYF	TGTGCCAGCAGTGAAAGCGGGACGGAACAAGAGACCCAGTACTTC	TRBD2	.	TRBV2	TRBJ2-5
CASKGRVNSPLHF	TGTGCCAGCAAGGGCAGGGTTAATTCACCCCTCCACTTT	.	.	TRBV6-5	TRBJ1-6
CASSEGDWELFF	TGCGCCAGCAGTGAGGGAGATTGGGAGCTGTTTTTT	.	few	TRBV10-1	TRBJ2-2
CASIKGVGGQETQYF	TGTGCCAGCATCAAGGGGGTAGGAGGTCAAGAGACCCAGTACTTC	.	.	TRBV6-5	TRBJ2-5
CASSSSDNPLFKGYTF	TGTGCCAGCAGTTCAAGCGACAACCCTTTATTCAAAGGCTACACCTTC	.	.	TRBV2	TRBJ1-2
CASGFVRDRSYEQYF	TGTGCTAGTGGTTTCGTCCGGGACCGATCCTACGAGCAGTACTTC	.	.	TRBV12-5	TRBJ2-7
CASSEGQGPMNTEAFF	TGTGCCAGCAGTGAGGGACAGGGGCCTATGAACACTGAAGCTTTCTTT	TRBD1	.	TRBV6-1	TRBJ1-1
CASTKKTGNSGNTIYF	TGTGCCAGCACCAAAAAGACGGGAAACTCTGGAAACACCATATATTTT	.	.	TRBV5-6	TRBJ1-3
CASSYQGDSNQPQHF	TGTGCCAGCAGTTACCAGGGGGATAGCAATCAGCCCCAGCATTTT	TRBD1	.	TRBV6-5	TRBJ1-5
CASSEGSPLHF	TGTGCCAGCAGTGAAGGTTCACCCCTCCACTTT	.	many	TRBV6-1	TRBJ1-6
CASSLQGYGYTF	TGCGCCAGCAGCTTACAAGGGTATGGCTACACCTTC	.	.	TRBV5-1	TRBJ1-2
CSATGRGTDTQYF	TGCAGCGCCACGGGACGGGGCACAGATACGCAGTATTTT	.	.	TRBV29-1	TRBJ2-3
CASSWGQGGEQYF	TGTGCCAGCAGTTGGGGACAGGGGGGCGAGCAGTACTTC	TRBD1	.	TRBV6-6	TRBJ2-7
CASSPGGPYEQYF	TGTGCCAGCTCACCAGGGGGTCCCTACGAGCAGTACTTC	.	.	TRBV18	TRBJ2-7
CASSFTGQNQPQHF	TGTGCCAGCAGCTTTACGGGGCAAAATCAGCCCCAGCATTTT	.	.	TRBV7-2	TRBJ1-5